This T cell receptor beta chain was obtained from a study of blood T cell repertoires in COVID-19. Study information: Spain, Italy and the United States supplied samples that represented acute and convalescent COVID-19. T cells, B-cell-depleted T cells, or PBMCs supplied cDNA or gDNA.

The CDR3 totals 15 residues. Trimming stripped 5 bases from V and 10 bases from J, with 21 bases between. Germline loops: CDR1 MDHEN, CDR2 SYDVKM. Repertoires were generated with immunoSEQ multiplex PCR, while TCRdb's copy carries only in-frame clones and drops some. The table has 150,000 to 200,000 clones, 70% to 90% seen once. Sequenced material: peripheral blood. This clonotype was obtained from a man between 18 and 35 years old with acute or convalescent COVID-19. The chain uses TRBV28 and TRBJ2-1; D not certain. DNA of the CDR3: TGTGCCAGCAGTCATAGAGGAGTGGTTGTGCGCGAGCAGTTCTTC. Its protein product is CASSHRGVVVREQFF.